Listed here are 19 T cell receptor beta chains from one sample, sequenced in a study of blood T cell repertoires in COVID-19. Clones were read by immunoSEQ multiplex PCR, and TCRdb kept only the in-frame ones, dropping some. The data contain 300,000 to 350,000 clones, more than 70% of them singletons. The source material was peripheral blood. These receptors all come from a woman aged 60-70 years with COVID-19, enrolled during active disease.

V and J are TRBV6-5 and TRBJ2-3; 7 nucleotides align to TRBD2. Losses at the gene ends were 4 bases for V and 0 bases for J; bases not matched to a gene: 4. The CDR3 sequence is 15 residues long. Germline V gives CDR1 MNHEY, CDR2 SVGAGI. In DNA form, the CDR3 reads TGTGCCAGCAGTTCCCTAGCGGCTAGCACAGATACGCAGTATTTT. It yields the protein CASSSLAASTDTQYF.

The chain employs TRBV27 and TRBJ1-4; 7 nucleotides match TRBD1. The germline V gene encodes CDR1 MNHEY and CDR2 SMNVEV (reference sequence). V gave up 0 bases and J gave up 8 bases; unmatched junction bases: 9. The CDR3 has 16 residues. Here the CDR3 DNA reads TGTGCCAGCAGTTTATCTTTAGGTCACAGGGGCGAAAAACTGTTTTTT. Amino acid sequence: CASSLSLGHRGEKLFF.

This chain joins TRBV12-5 and TRBJ1-1; D is unresolved. Trimming pared 9 bases from V and 4 bases from J, leaving 15 bases between. CDR1 and CDR2 (germline): LGHNT, FRNRAP. The CDR3 runs to 13 residues. The CDR3 DNA reads TGTGCTAGCGGCGGAGGATTGGGCACTGAAGCTTTCTTT. This codes for CASGGGLGTEAFF.

CDR3 coding DNA: TGTGCCACCAGTGATAACCGGGGGGGACGGGAGACCCAGTACTTC. Amino acid sequence: CATSDNRGGRETQYF. This sequence joins TRBV24-1 and TRBJ2-5; 8 bases are shared with TRBD2. This CDR3 comprises 15 residues. Germline V gives CDR1 KGHDR, CDR2 SFDVKD. V dropped 3 bases and J dropped 5; count of bases not matched to a gene: 7.

This clone was counted once. The chain couples TRBV13 to TRBJ2-1, with 8 bases identical to TRBD2. V was pared by 2 bases and J by 0 bases, with 6 bases of the junction left unmatched. Germline V CDR1 and CDR2: PRHDT, FYEKMQ (reference sequence). The CDR3 is 17 residues long. DNA of the CDR3: TGTGCCAGCAGCTTAAAGCGGGGGTTCAGCTCCTACAATGAGCAGTTCTTC. Translated: CASSLKRGFSSYNEQFF.

The V gene is TRBV11-2, the J gene TRBJ2-7; 7 bases fit TRBD1. V was pared by 2 bases and J by 2 bases, with 6 bases of the junction left unmatched. The length of the CDR3 is 15 residues. CDR1 and CDR2 (germline): SGHAT, FQNNGV. The CDR3 nucleotides read TGTGCCAGCAGCTTATACCGACAGGGCCCCTACGAGCAGTACTTC. Protein product: CASSLYRQGPYEQYF. The whole variable domain, filled in from reference TRBV11-2 and TRBJ2-7, reads EAGVAQSPRYKIIEKRQSVAFWCNPISGHATLYWYQQILGQGPKLLIQFQNNGVVDDSQLPKDRFSAERLKGVDSTLKIQPAKLEDSAVYLCASSLYRQGPYEQYFGPGTRLTVT.

The chain combines TRBV18 with TRBJ1-1; 10 bases match TRBD1. The CDR3 is made up of 14 amino acids. J was trimmed by 10 bases and V by 3 bases; bases with no gene match: 8. Germline lookup yields CDR1 KGHSH and CDR2 LQKENI. The CDR3 loop is CASSPGTGAQGAFF. Here the CDR3 DNA reads TGTGCCAGCTCACCTGGGACAGGGGCTCAGGGAGCTTTCTTT.

The J gene is TRBJ2-1, the V gene TRBV7-3; possible D gene TRBD1, 5 bases. This CDR3 spans 15 amino acids. V dropped 3 bases and J dropped 0 bases, with 9 bases sitting between them. CDR1 is SGHTA and CDR2 is FQGTGA in the germline V gene. This CDR3 reads CASSLGDSSYNEQFF. For the CDR3, the DNA is TGTGCCAGCAGCTTGGGTGACAGCTCCTACAATGAGCAGTTCTTC.

This chain joins TRBV2 and TRBJ2-7; possibly TRBD1 for D (6 bases). The CDR3 consists of 13 residues. Germline CDR1 SNHLY, CDR2 FYNNEI. V lost 6 bases to trimming and J lost 4 bases, with 13 bases between them. In nucleotides, the CDR3 is TGTGCCAGCAGGGTTCGACAGGCTTACGAGCAGTACTTC. It codes for CASRVRQAYEQYF.

The rearrangement uses TRBV7-9 and TRBJ1-2; 8 bases are a match to TRBD1. The junction had 6 bases not matched to a gene; V was cut back by 7 bases and J by 2 bases. The CDR3 has 14 amino acids. The germline gives CDR1 SEHNR, CDR2 FQNEAQ (reference sequence). In DNA form, the CDR3 reads TGTGCCAGCACTCCCGGGACAGGAAACTATGGCTACACCTTC. This translates into CASTPGTGNYGYTF.

The chain employs TRBV4-1 and TRBJ2-4, with 9 bases that match TRBD1. Germline trimming cut 2 bases from V and 7 bases from J; bases unmatched to any gene: 6. Per the germline V gene, CDR1 is MGHRA and CDR2 is YSYEKL. This CDR3 is built from 15 residues. CDR3 coding DNA: TGCGCCAGCAGCCAACCGACAGGGGGTTTGAACATTCAGTACTTC. This translates into CASSQPTGGLNIQYF.

The chain links TRBV5-4 to TRBJ2-3; 7 positions match TRBD1. Germline V CDR1 and CDR2: SGHNT, YYREEE (reference sequence). The CDR3 loop spans 14 amino acids. The V and J ends lost 7 bases and 1 base, in that order; junction bases with no gene match: 6. The CDR3, as DNA: TGTGCCAGCTCAGGGGGAAGGGGCACAGATACGCAGTATTTT. Amino acids: CASSGGRGTDTQYF.

The chain is built from TRBV2 and TRBJ1-5; tentative D call: TRBD1 (5 bases). This CDR3 comprises 15 residues. CDR1 is SNHLY, CDR2 FYNNEI, per germline. Deletions cut 6 bases from V and 0 bases from J, with 12 bases between. CDR3 sequence reads: CASRGGTNSNQPQHF. The CDR3 nucleotides are TGTGCCAGCAGGGGGGGGACGAATAGCAATCAGCCCCAGCATTTT.

The V gene is TRBV6-5, the J gene TRBJ1-1; 10 positions agree with TRBD1. The CDR3 length is 15 residues. V dropped 6 bases and J dropped 6; count of bases not matched to a gene: 10. The germline V gene encodes CDR1 MNHEY and CDR2 SVGAGI. CDR3 loop: CASRGPGQGTAEAFF. Written as DNA, the CDR3 is TGTGCCAGCAGGGGACCGGGACAGGGGACCGCTGAAGCTTTCTTT.

The J gene is TRBJ1-1, the V gene TRBV6-6; D is possibly TRBD1 (5 bases). Germline CDR1 reads MNHNY; CDR2 reads SVGAGI (reference sequence). The CDR3 contains 13 residues. Trimming cost V 10 bases and J 1 base, with 13 bases left between them. The CDR3 loop reads CANKRQPNTEAFF. Here the CDR3 DNA reads TGTGCCAACAAACGACAGCCGAACACTGAAGCTTTCTTT.

Comments on this clone: The sample contains more than one DNA sequence encoding this CDR3. The CDR3 sequence is CASSLGQGTGELFF. The DNA of the CDR3 is TGCGCCAGCAGCTTGGGACAGGGGACCGGGGAGCTGTTTTTT. The chain uses TRBV5-1 and TRBJ2-2; 8 bases match TRBD1. CDR3 size: 14 residues. The germline V gene encodes CDR1 SGHRS and CDR2 YFSETQ. V was pared by 0 bases and J by 5 bases, with 0 bases of the junction left unmatched. Looking up the rest from reference TRBV5-1 and TRBJ2-2 gives the full variable domain: KAGVTQTPRYLIKTRGQQVTLSCSPISGHRSVSWYQQTPGQGLQFLFEYFSETQRNKGNFPGRFSGRQFSNSRSEMNVSTLELGDSALYLCASSLGQGTGELFFGEGSRLTVL.

V usage is TRBV7-8 and J usage is TRBJ2-2, with 7 bases aligning to TRBD1. The CDR3 has 15 residues. Germline CDR1 is SGHVS and CDR2 is FQNEAQ. Unmatched junction bases numbered 4, after V lost 1 base and J lost 5 bases. The CDR3 nucleotides read TGTGCCAGCAGCTTAGGACAGGGTGTAACCGGGGAGCTGTTTTTT. Protein: CASSLGQGVTGELFF.

The chain is built from TRBV5-1 and TRBJ2-7; no firm D call. Germline V gene data show CDR1 as SGHRS and CDR2 as YFSETQ. This CDR3 comprises 12 residues. The V and J ends lost 7 bases and 0 bases respectively, with 8 bases between them. This CDR3 is CASVGDSYEQYF. DNA for the CDR3: TGCGCCAGCGTTGGAGACTCCTACGAGCAGTACTTC.

This chain links TRBV19 with TRBJ2-1; 7 positions agree with TRBD2. V lost 7 bases to trimming and J lost 9 bases; unmatched junction nucleotides: 3. Germline CDR1 and CDR2: LNHDA and SQIVND (reference sequence). The CDR3 extends over 11 amino acids. In DNA, the CDR3 is TGTGCCAGTAAAGCGGGAAGTGAGCAGTTCTTC. Its translation: CASKAGSEQFF.